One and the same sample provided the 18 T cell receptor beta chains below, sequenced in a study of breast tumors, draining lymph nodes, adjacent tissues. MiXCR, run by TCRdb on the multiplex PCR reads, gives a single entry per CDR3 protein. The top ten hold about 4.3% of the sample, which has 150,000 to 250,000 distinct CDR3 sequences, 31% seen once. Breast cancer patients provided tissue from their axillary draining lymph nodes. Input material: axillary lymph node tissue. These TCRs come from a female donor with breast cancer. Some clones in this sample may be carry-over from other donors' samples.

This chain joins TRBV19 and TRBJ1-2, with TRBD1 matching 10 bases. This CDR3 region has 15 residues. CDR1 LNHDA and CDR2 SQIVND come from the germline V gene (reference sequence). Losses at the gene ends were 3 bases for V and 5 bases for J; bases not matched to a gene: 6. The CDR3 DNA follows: TGTGCCAGTAGTATTACCGGGACAGGGGCATATGGCTACACCTTC. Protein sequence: CASSITGTGAYGYTF. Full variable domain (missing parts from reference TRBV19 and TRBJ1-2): DGGITQSPKYLFRKEGQNVTLSCEQNLNHDAMYWYRQDPGQGLRLIYYSQIVNDFQKGDIAEGYSVSREKKESFPLTVTSAQKNPTAFYLCASSITGTGAYGYTFGSGTRLTVV.

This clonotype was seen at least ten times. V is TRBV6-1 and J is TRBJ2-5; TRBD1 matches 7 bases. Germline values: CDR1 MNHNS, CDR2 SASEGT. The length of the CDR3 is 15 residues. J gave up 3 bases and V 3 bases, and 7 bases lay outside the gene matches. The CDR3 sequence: CASSDGTDEEETQYF. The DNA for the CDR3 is TGTGCCAGCAGTGACGGGACAGATGAAGAAGAGACCCAGTACTTC.

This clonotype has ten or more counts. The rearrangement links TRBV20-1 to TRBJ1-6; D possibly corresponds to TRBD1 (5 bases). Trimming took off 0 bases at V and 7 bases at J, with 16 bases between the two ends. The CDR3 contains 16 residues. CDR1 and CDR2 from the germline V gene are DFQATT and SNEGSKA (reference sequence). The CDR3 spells CSARDGGGPGNSPLHF. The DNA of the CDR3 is TGCAGTGCTAGAGATGGGGGGGGACCGGGAAATTCACCCCTCCACTTT.

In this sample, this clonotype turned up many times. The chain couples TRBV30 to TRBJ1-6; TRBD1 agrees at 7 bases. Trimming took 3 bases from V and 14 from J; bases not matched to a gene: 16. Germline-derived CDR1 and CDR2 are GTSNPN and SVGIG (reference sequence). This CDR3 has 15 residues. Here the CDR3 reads CAWRESGTAPRALHF. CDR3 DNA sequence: TGTGCCTGGAGGGAATCCGGGACAGCTCCTCGGGCCCTCCACTTT.

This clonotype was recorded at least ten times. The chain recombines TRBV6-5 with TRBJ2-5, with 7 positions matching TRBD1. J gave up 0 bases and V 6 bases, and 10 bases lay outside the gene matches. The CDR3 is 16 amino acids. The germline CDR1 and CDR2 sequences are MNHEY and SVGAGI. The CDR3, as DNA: TGTGCCAGCAGCGGCAGGGGGAAGAGGTACCAAGAGACCCAGTACTTC. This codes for CASSGRGKRYQETQYF.

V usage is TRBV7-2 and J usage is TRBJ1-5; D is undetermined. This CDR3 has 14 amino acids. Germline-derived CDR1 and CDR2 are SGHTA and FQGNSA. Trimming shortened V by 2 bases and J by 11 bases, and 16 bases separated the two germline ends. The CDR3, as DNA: TGTGCCAGCAGCTTAATGGTTTCCGAAGAGACCCAGCATTTT. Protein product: CASSLMVSEETQHF.

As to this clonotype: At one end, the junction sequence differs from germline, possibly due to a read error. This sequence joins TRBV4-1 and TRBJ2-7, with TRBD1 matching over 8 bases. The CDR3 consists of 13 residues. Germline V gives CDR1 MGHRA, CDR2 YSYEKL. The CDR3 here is CASSPTTGDERYF. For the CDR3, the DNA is TGCGCCAGCAGCCCTACGACAGGGGACGAGCGGTACTTC.

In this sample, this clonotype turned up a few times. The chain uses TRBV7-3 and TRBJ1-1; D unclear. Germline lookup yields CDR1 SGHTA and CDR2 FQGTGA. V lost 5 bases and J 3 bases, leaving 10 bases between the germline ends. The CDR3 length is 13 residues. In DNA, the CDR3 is TGTGCCAGCAGCCAGAGGTGGGACACTGAAGCTTTCTTT. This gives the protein CASSQRWDTEAFF. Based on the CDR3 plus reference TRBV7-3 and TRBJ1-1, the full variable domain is GAGVSQTPSNKVTEKGKYVELRCDPISGHTALYWYRQSLGQGPEFLIYFQGTGAADDSGLPNDRFFAVRPEGSVSTLKIQRTERGDSAVYLCASSQRWDTEAFFGQGTRLTVV.

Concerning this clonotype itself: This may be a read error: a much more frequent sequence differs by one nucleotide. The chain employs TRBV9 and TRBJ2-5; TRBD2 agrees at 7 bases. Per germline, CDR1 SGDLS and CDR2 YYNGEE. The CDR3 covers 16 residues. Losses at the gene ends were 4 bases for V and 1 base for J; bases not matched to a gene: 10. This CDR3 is CASSIGVSGPQETQYF. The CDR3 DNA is TGTGCCAGCAGCATAGGGGTTAGCGGGCCCCAAGAGACCCAGTACTTC.

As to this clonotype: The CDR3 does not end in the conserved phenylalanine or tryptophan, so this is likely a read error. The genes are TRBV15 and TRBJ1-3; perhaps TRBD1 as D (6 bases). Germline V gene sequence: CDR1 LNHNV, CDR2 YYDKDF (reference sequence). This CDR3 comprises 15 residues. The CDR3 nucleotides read TGTGCCGCCAGCAGATGGACAGTCTCTGGAAACACCATATATCTT. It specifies CAASRWTVSGNTIYL.

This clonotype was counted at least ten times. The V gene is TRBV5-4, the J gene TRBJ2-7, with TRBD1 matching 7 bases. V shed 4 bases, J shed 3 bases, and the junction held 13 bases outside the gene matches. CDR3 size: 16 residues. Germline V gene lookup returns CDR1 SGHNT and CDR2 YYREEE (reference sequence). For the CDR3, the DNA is TGTGCCAGCAGCCCCACTACCGGGACAGATATCTACGAGCAGTACTTC. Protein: CASSPTTGTDIYEQYF.

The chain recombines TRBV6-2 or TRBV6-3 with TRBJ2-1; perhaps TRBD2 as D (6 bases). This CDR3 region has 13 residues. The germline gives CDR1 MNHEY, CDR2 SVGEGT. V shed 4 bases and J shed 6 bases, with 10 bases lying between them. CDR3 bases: TGTGCCAGCAGTTTCGTGGAGGGCAATGAGCAGTTCTTC. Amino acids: CASSFVEGNEQFF.

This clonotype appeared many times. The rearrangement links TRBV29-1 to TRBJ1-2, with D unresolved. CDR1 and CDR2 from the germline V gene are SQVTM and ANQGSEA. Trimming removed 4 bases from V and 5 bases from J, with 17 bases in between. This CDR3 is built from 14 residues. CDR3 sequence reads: CSVADSGKKYGYTF. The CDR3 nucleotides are TGCAGCGTTGCTGACTCGGGAAAAAAGTATGGCTACACCTTC.

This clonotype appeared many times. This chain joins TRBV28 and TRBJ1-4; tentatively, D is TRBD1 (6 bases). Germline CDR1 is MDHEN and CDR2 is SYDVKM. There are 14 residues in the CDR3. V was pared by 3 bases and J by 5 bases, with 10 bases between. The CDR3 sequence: CASSFRQDNEKLFF. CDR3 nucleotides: TGTGCCAGCAGTTTTCGACAGGACAATGAAAAACTGTTTTTT.

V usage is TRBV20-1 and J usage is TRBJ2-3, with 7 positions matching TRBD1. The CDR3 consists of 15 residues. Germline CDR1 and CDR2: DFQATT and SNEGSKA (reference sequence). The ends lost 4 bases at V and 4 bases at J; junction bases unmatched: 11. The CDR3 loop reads CSAIQGGAGADTQYF. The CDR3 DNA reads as TGCAGTGCTATCCAAGGGGGCGCCGGCGCAGATACGCAGTATTTT.

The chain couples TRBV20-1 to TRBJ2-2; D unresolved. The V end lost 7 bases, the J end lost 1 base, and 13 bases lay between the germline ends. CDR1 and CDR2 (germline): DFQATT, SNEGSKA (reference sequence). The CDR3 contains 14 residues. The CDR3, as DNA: TGCAGTGGGAGAGATCGAGGGAACACCGGGGAGCTGTTTTTT. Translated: CSGRDRGNTGELFF.

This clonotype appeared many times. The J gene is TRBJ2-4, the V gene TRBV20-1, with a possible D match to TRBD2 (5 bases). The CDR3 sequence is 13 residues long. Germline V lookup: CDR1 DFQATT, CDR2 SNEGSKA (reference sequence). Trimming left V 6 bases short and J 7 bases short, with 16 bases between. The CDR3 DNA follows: TGCAGTGCCCAGGATAGCGTGAGGAACATTCAGTACTTC. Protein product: CSAQDSVRNIQYF.

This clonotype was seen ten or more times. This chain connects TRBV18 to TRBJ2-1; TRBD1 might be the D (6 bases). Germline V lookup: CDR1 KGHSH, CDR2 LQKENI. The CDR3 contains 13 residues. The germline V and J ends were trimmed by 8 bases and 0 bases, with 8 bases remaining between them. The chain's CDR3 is CASKGGSYNEQFF. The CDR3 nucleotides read TGTGCCAGCAAAGGGGGCTCCTACAATGAGCAGTTCTTC.